Included here is one T cell receptor (beta chain) sequence, with context. Those enrolled, adults aged roughly 18 to 89 years, came from about two dozen US areas. Produced via immunoSEQ multiplex PCR; TCRdb's table is partial and in-frame only. The profile covers around 220,000 clones, with about 83% appearing a single time and 5.5% to 7.5% taken by the ten largest. CDR3 size: 14 residues. CDR1 is GTSNPN and CDR2 is SVGIG in the germline V gene (reference sequence). V dropped 3 bases and J dropped 7; count of bases not matched to a gene: 10. This sample was included in a study of blood T cell repertoires in COVID-19. At the level of the study: In each case, the material was cDNA or gDNA derived from T cells, B-cell-depleted T cells, or PBMCs.

Sequenced input: PBMCs or T cells enriched from blood (not recorded which). The sequence was obtained from a woman aged 40 to 50 who had recovered from COVID-19. J is TRBJ1-2 and V is TRBV30; 8 bases are a match to TRBD1. The CDR3 spells CAWRGRQGTAGYTF. The CDR3 DNA follows: TGTGCCTGGAGGGGGAGACAGGGGACTGCTGGCTACACCTTC. The full variable domain, completed using reference TRBV30 and TRBJ1-2, is SQTIHQWPATLVQPVGSPLSLECTVEGTSNPNLYWYRQAAGRGLQLLFYSVGIGQISSEVPQNLSASRPQDRQFILSSKKLLLSDSGFYLCAWRGRQGTAGYTFGSGTRLTVV.